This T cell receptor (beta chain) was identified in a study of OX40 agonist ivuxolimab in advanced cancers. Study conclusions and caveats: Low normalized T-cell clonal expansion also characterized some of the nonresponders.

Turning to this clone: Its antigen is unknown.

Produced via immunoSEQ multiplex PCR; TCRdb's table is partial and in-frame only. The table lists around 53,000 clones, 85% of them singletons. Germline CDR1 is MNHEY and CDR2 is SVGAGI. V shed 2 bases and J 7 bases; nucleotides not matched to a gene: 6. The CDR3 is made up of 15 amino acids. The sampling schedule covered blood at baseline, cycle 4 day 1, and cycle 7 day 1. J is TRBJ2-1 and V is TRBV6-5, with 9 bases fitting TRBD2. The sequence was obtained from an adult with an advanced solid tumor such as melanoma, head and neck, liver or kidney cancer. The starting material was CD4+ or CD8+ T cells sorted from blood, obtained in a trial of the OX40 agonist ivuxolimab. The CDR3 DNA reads TGTGCCAGCAGTTACGGGAGCGGGGGGCTTAATGAGCAGTTCTTC. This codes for CASSYGSGGLNEQFF.